This T cell receptor beta chain emerged from a study of shared clonotypes between healthy human individuals. On the study more broadly: Samples came from a couple of female and a few male donors aged 18 to 49. The study used three CD4 naive, three CD4 memory, two CD8 naive and one CD8 memory plate per donor.

Naive CD8 cells comprised CD45RO-negative, CCR7-positively selected cells, excluding terminally differentiated effector memory CD45RA+ cells. Each donor was a Caucasian adult residing in Nashville, Tennessee. Profiling relied on immunoSEQ multiplex PCR, and the TCRdb table lists in-frame clones only, not all of them. The data show over 2,000,000 clones, with about 94% seen just once and around 1.7% held by the top ten. General observations from the study: Memory subsets generally showed lower estimated richness than naive subsets.

Concerning this clone itself: Antigen specificity is unknown.

The sequencing input was naive CD8+ T cells from PBMCs. The receptor was derived from a man between 18 and 29 years old in good health. Some clones in this sample may be carry-over from other donors' samples.

The CDR3 protein is CECSGRRGNQPQHF. The CDR3 DNA reads TGTGAATGCTCGGGGAGAAGAGGCAATCAGCCCCAGCATTTT. This chain joins TRBV19 and TRBJ1-5; no clear D. The CDR3 contains 14 residues. The V gene's germline CDR1 is LNHDA and CDR2 SQIVND (reference sequence).